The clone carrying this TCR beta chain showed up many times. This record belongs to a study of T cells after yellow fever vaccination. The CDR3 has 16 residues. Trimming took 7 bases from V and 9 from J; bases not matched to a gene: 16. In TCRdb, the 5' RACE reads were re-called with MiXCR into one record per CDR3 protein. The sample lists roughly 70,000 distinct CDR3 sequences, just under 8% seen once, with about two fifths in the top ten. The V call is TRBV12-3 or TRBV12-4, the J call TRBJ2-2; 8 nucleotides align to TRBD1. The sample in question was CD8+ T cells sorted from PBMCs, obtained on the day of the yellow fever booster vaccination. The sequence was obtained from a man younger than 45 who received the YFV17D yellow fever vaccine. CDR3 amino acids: CASNNRTGRGRRELFF. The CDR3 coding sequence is TGTGCCAGCAATAATCGGACAGGGCGCGGTAGAAGGGAGCTGTTTTTT.